Sequencing of this T cell receptor (beta chain) was carried out in a study of blood T cells in healthy people across ages (dated by TCRdb to between 2014 and 2017). With respect to the entire study: In model experiments, roughly one uniquely barcoded TCR beta cDNA molecule per two T cells was captured by template switching. The study measured age-related changes in TCR beta repertoire diversity using deep sequencing normalized with unique cDNA molecular identifiers. The donors were divided into four age groups: young (average approximately 17 years), middle-aged (about 41), aged (62) and long-lived (82). To avoid experimental bias, donors of different ages were spread randomly across the sequencing lanes. Two additional independent replicas of 1 million unique cDNA reads from the same blood draw were analyzed for two donors (one aged 18 to 29 and one aged 80 or older). General findings and caveats noted by the study authors: Observed TCR beta diversity per million T cells fell roughly linearly with age, and a significant reduction was already apparent by age around 44. The CMV infection status of donors was not known, potentially confounding age-related changes in expanded clonotypes. There was a strong correlation between observed TCR beta diversity and the percentage of naive T cells measured by flow cytometry. Conclusive comparison of naive and antigen-experienced compartments was prevented by the profiling of bulk unsorted PBMCs. The long-lived group showed more naive CD4+ T cells, fewer expanded clones and increased TCR diversity than the aged group, suggesting age selection. Estimates of total diversity based on one million sequenced T cells were regarded as lower bounds and as underestimates.

Donors were approximately 42 systemically healthy Caucasian individuals from Russia aged roughly 6 to 100 years. Each donor gave 8 to 10 milliliters of peripheral blood, drawn into EDTA-treated Vacutainer tubes. Ficoll-Paque density-gradient centrifugation was used to isolate PBMCs, with at least 6.5 million per sample. Trizol reagent was used to extract total RNA from PBMCs, with at least 6 micrograms per sample. For every donor, flow cytometry on a PBMC aliquot measured the percentage of naive CD45RAhigh/CD27high T cells. Comments on this clonotype: The antigen it recognizes is unknown. No clone much larger than this one lies a single base away; base qualities are absent.

The library was obtained by 5' RACE. These reads were obtained on an Illumina HiSeq 2500. A second roughly 6 to 12 cycle PCR used a sample-barcoded 5' primer and a J-beta primer mix. Each TCR beta cDNA molecule received a unique molecular identifier from a template-switch 5' adaptor carrying 12 random nucleotides. At least 2.5 million CDR3-containing paired-end reads were obtained from each sample. First-strand cDNA synthesis was performed from all RNA using the Mint cDNA synthesis kit, with priming by a TRBC-specific oligonucleotide. Following uracil-DNA glycosylase treatment, all cDNA underwent a first 18-cycle PCR with the universal primers M1SS and BC2_uni_R. The source study handled its data this way. Normalization of each sample was performed by random selection of 1 million high-quality reads, each carrying a distinct molecular identifier. Reads sharing molecular identifiers were discarded rather than binned into consensus sequences. MiTCR, run with a Q25 quality threshold and the strictest error-elimination algorithm, handled CDR3 identification, clonotype clustering and error correction. A nonparametric unseen species model with Euler transformation was used to estimate lower-bound total TCR beta diversity. TCRdb reanalyzed the raw reads on its own, using fastp at Q25 for trimming and MiXCR for clone calling, and kept in-frame beta chains. When rows share a CDR3 protein, they turn into one entry using the most common DNA and genes. These V and J calls are TCRdb output, not the study's own analysis. Recorded for this sample are 780,000 or so distinct CDR3 sequences; roughly 50% of them occurred a single time. Of the sample, roughly 24% falls within the top ten clones.

Sequenced input: blood. The TCR sequence derives from a man aged 40-49 years in good health.

The CDR3 has the sequence CASTRDSLTDTQYF. The nucleotides read TGTGCCAGCACCAGGGACTCCCTCACAGATACGCAGTATTTT. The chain employs TRBV3-1 and TRBJ2-3; TRBD2 is perhaps the D gene, given 6 matching bases. A distance of 13 bases separates the germline ends of V and J, which lose 7 bases and 2 bases respectively. The CDR3 runs 14 residues from the cysteine to the phenylalanine. The kept DNA is CDR3 alone, 42 bases in frame from the first base. CDR1 and CDR2 are drawn from the germline V gene (reference sequence): LGHDT, YNNKEL.